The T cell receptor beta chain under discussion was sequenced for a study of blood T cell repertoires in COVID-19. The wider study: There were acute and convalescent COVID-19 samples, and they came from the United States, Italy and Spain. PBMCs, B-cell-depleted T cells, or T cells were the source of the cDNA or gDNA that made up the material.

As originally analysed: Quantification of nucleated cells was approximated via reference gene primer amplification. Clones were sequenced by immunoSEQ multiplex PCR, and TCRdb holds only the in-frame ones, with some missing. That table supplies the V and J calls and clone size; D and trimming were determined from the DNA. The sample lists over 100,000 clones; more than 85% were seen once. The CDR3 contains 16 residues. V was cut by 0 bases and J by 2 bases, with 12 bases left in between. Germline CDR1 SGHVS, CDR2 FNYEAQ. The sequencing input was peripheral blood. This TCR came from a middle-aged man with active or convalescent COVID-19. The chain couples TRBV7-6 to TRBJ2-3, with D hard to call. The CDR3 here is CASSLALPGSTDTQYF. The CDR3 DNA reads TGTGCCAGCAGCTTAGCCCTGCCAGGTTCCACAGATACGCAGTATTTT.